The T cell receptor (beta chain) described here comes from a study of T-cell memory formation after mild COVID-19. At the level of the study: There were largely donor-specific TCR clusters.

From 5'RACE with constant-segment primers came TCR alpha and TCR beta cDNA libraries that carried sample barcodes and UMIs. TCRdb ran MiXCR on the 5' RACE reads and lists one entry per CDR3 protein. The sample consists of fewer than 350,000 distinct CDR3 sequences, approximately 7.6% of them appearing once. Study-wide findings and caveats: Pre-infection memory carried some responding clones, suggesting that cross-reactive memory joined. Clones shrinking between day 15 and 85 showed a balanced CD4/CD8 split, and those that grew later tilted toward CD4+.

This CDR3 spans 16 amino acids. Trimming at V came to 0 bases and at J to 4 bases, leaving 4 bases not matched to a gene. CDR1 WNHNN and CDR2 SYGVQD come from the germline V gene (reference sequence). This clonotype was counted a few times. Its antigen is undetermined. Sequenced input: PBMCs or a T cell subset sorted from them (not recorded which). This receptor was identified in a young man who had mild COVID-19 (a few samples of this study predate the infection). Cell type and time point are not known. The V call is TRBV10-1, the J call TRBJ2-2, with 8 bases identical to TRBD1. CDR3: CASSESTGAGTGELFF. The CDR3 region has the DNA TGCGCCAGCAGTGAGTCGACAGGGGCGGGCACCGGGGAGCTGTTTTTT.